This record looks at one T cell receptor (beta chain) sequence and its context. This sample also contains other DNA sequences that code for the same CDR3. Germline loops: CDR1 MDHEN, CDR2 SYDVKM. With 3 bases removed from V and 2 bases from J, the gap between germline ends came to 4 bases. This CDR3 is built from 12 residues. The data derive from a study of shared clonotypes between healthy human individuals. Libraries were prepared by immunoSEQ multiplex PCR; TCRdb keeps only in-frame clonotypes and omits some of them. The table records roughly 2,500,000 clones, 80% to 95% of them present only once. The sequence came from a man between 18 and 35 years old in good health. Some clones in this sample may be carry-over from other donors' samples. The chain joins TRBV28 to TRBJ1-2, with D hard to call. The specimen was naive CD4+ T cells from PBMCs. Stated subset: CD45RA+ positively selected. CDR3 sequence: CASSFGNYGYTF. The CDR3, as DNA: TGTGCCAGCAGTTTCGGAAACTATGGCTACACCTTC.